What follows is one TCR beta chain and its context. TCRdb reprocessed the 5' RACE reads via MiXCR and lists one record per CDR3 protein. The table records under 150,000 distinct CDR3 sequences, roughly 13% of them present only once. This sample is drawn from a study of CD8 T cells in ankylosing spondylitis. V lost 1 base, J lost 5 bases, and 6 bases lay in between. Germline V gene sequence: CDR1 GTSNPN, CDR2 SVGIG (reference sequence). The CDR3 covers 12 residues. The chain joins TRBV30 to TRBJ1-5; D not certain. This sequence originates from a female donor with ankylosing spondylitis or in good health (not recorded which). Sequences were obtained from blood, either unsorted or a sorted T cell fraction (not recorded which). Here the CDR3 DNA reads TGTGCCTGGAGTGAGGTGCATCAGCCCCAGCATTTT. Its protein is CAWSEVHQPQHF.